This TCR beta chain is drawn from a study of response to subunit inactivated influenza vaccine. TCRdb analysed the RT-PCR reads with MiXCR anew, one entry per CDR3 protein. Of around 750,000 distinct CDR3 sequences listed, 21% were seen once; the top ten hold roughly 10%. The study, taken as a whole, reports: Every seasonal influenza vaccination brings in few new T cells, the authors suggested.

V lost 9 bases, J lost 2 bases, and 9 bases lay in between. Germline V CDR1 and CDR2: SEHNR, FQNEAQ (reference sequence). The CDR3 has 12 residues. This clonotype has only a few counts. No antigen is known for it. V usage is TRBV7-9 and J usage is TRBJ2-3, with D perhaps TRBD1 (5 bases). The sequenced sample was PBMCs from blood, obtained roughly 5 days after vaccination. This TCR was sampled from a man aged 50 to 60 who received an inactivated influenza vaccine. The CDR3 spells CASGAVTDTQYF. The DNA for the CDR3 is TGTGCCAGTGGGGCAGTCACAGATACGCAGTATTTT. Full variable domain (outside the CDR3, taken from reference TRBV7-9 and TRBJ2-3): DTGVSQNPRHKITKRGQNVTFRCDPISEHNRLYWYRQTLGQGPEFLTYFQNEAQLEKSRLLSDRFSAERPKGSFSTLEIQRTEQGDSAMYLCASGAVTDTQYFGPGTRLTVL.